These 31 T cell receptor beta chains came from one sample sequenced in a study of T cell responses to AZD1222 COVID-19 vaccine. This table comes from immunoSEQ multiplex PCR, and its TCRdb copy is limited to in-frame clones, with some not included. Of about 150,000 clones in the sample, approximately 91% were seen once. The sample was peripheral blood, taken after recovery from COVID-19. These receptors originate from an adult who had recovered from COVID-19.

V usage is TRBV2 and J usage is TRBJ2-3; a possible D gene is TRBD2 (6 bases). The CDR3 loop spans 14 amino acids. CDR1 and CDR2 (germline): SNHLY, FYNNEI. Trimming took 8 bases from V and 2 from J, leaving 14 bases between them. DNA for the CDR3: TGTGCCAGCGCGAAGGTAGCGGACACAGATACGCAGTATTTT. This translates into CASAKVADTDTQYF.

In its sample, this clone was seen a few times. This CDR3 is CASRPTAASYEQYF. CDR3 DNA sequence: TGTGCCAGCAGACCCACCGCTGCCTCCTACGAGCAGTACTTC. The chain has TRBV2 and TRBJ2-7, with D uncertain. In germline, CDR1 is SNHLY, CDR2 FYNNEI. V lost 6 bases and J lost 0, with 12 bases in between. The CDR3 is 14 amino acids.

The CDR3: CASSPSGSGDHEQFF. CDR3 coding DNA: TGTGCCAGCAGCCCAAGCGGGTCCGGAGACCATGAGCAGTTCTTC. The V call is TRBV7-3, the J call TRBJ2-1; D possibly corresponds to TRBD2 (6 bases). V was shortened by 5 bases and J by 8 bases, with 19 bases between the two germline ends. This CDR3 region has 15 residues. Per the germline V gene, CDR1 is SGHTA and CDR2 is FQGTGA.

The chain uses TRBV7-9 and TRBJ2-1; D is uncertain. Germline-derived CDR1 and CDR2 are SEHNR and FQNEAQ (reference sequence). Trimming took off 1 base at V and 9 bases at J, with 4 bases between the two ends. This CDR3 comprises 11 residues. In DNA, the CDR3 is TGTGCCAGCAGCTTAGGTATTGAGCAGTTCTTC. It codes for CASSLGIEQFF.

This chain links TRBV5-1 with TRBJ2-5; no clear D. The CDR3 covers 12 residues. The ends were cut back, 5 bases at V and 3 bases at J, with 8 bases in the middle. Germline V lookup: CDR1 SGHRS, CDR2 YFSETQ. The CDR3 sequence is CASSDPEETQYF. The CDR3 DNA reads as TGCGCCAGCAGTGATCCGGAAGAGACCCAGTACTTC.

A few counts support this clone. The sample carries other DNA sequences with the same CDR3. V and J are TRBV29-1 and TRBJ2-5; D might be TRBD1 (6 bases). This CDR3 is 12 amino acids long. V lost 7 bases, J lost 6 bases, and 15 bases lay in between. Germline CDR1 and CDR2: SQVTM and ANQGSEA. CDR3 sequence: CSGGTGTQTQYF. The DNA of the CDR3 is TGCAGCGGCGGTACAGGGACACAGACCCAGTACTTC.

V and J are TRBV6-6 and TRBJ2-7; the match to TRBD1 covers 11 bases. Germline V gene lookup returns CDR1 MNHNY and CDR2 SVGAGI (reference sequence). CDR3 length: 16 amino acids. The J segment lost 0 bases and the V segment lost 0 bases, leaving 1 base of the junction unmatched. The CDR3 DNA reads TGTGCCAGCAGTTACTCGGGGACAGGGGGCTCCTACGAGCAGTACTTC. It is translated as CASSYSGTGGSYEQYF.

The V and J genes are TRBV28 and TRBJ2-1; 12 nucleotides line up with TRBD1. The junction had 5 bases not matched to a gene; V was cut back by 0 bases and J by 8 bases. Germline V gives CDR1 MDHEN, CDR2 SYDVKM. This CDR3 has 16 amino acids. DNA of the CDR3: TGTGCCAGCAGTTTATGGGGGACAGGGGGCTGGGATGAGCAGTTCTTC. Its protein is CASSLWGTGGWDEQFF.

The CDR3 DNA reads TGTGCCAGCAGCGATCTGGCAGGGGTCTCACCCCTCCACTTT. Protein product: CASSDLAGVSPLHF. V gene TRBV3-1 (or the pseudogene TRBV3-2) combines with J gene TRBJ1-6, with TRBD1 as a possible D gene (6 bases). Trimming took 5 bases from V and 10 from J, leaving 15 bases between them. CDR1 LGHDT and CDR2 YNNKEL come from the germline V gene (reference sequence). The CDR3 loop spans 14 amino acids.

This rearrangement joins TRBV6-1 to TRBJ2-5; perhaps D is TRBD1 or TRBD2 (6 bases each). Germline lookup yields CDR1 MNHNS and CDR2 SASEGT. The CDR3 length is 16 residues. The V and J ends lost 2 bases and 4 bases respectively, with 17 bases between them. CDR3 residues: CASSEWGASWGETQYF. The CDR3 coding sequence is TGTGCCAGCAGTGAATGGGGGGCCTCCTGGGGAGAGACCCAGTACTTC.

The chain carries TRBV6-2 or TRBV6-3 and TRBJ2-4; 7 bases align to TRBD2. CDR1 is MNHEY, CDR2 SVGEGT, per germline. V gave up 6 bases and J gave up 0 bases; unmatched junction bases: 8. CDR3 length equals 16 residues. CDR3 bases: TGTGCCAGCAGCACCCTAGCGGCCCTAGCCAAAAACATTCAGTACTTC. Amino acids: CASSTLAALAKNIQYF.

The V and J genes are TRBV2 and TRBJ2-1; D call uncertain. The V end lost 6 bases, the J end lost 1 base, and 16 bases lay between the germline ends. The CDR3 totals 16 residues. Germline loops: CDR1 SNHLY, CDR2 FYNNEI. In DNA form, the CDR3 reads TGTGCCAGCAGCGACCGACGGTATCGGTCCTACAATGAGCAGTTCTTC. Protein sequence: CASSDRRYRSYNEQFF.

This chain joins TRBV28 and TRBJ1-2; a possible D gene is TRBD1 (5 bases). V was pared by 8 bases and J by 4 bases, with 14 bases between. CDR1 and CDR2 from the germline V gene are MDHEN and SYDVKM. The CDR3 totals 13 residues. In DNA form, the CDR3 reads TGTGCCAGCGGTTCTCAAGGGACCTATGGCTACACCTTC. As protein: CASGSQGTYGYTF.

This chain links TRBV5-4 with TRBJ1-1, with TRBD1 as a possible D gene (5 bases). V was cut by 4 bases and J by 1 base, with 17 bases left in between. Germline V CDR1 and CDR2: SGHNT, YYREEE (reference sequence). The CDR3 covers 16 residues. CDR3 amino acids: CASSPPGTLPNTEAFF. The DNA of the CDR3 is TGTGCCAGCAGCCCCCCTGGGACCCTTCCGAACACTGAAGCTTTCTTT.

The chain combines TRBV9 with TRBJ2-5, with 15 bases lining up with TRBD2. V dropped 7 bases and J dropped 5; count of bases not matched to a gene: 9. The germline gives CDR1 SGDLS, CDR2 YYNGEE. The CDR3 loop spans 16 amino acids. The CDR3 DNA sequence: TGTGCCAGCTCCGGACTAGCGGGGGGGTTCTTGGAGACCCAGTACTTC. Translation gives CASSGLAGGFLETQYF.

J is TRBJ2-1 and V is TRBV6-5; 8 positions match TRBD2. The ends lost 6 bases at V and 4 bases at J; junction bases unmatched: 5. The CDR3 spans 14 residues. Looked up from germline, CDR1 is MNHEY and CDR2 is SVGAGI. The CDR3 DNA reads as TGTGCCAGCAGCTGGCGGGGGGCGTACAATGAGCAGTTCTTC. It yields the protein CASSWRGAYNEQFF.

In DNA, the CDR3 is TGTGCCAGCATCCCTTTTGGGGCAAAATCTAACTATGGCTACACCTTC. This gives the protein CASIPFGAKSNYGYTF. The J gene is TRBJ1-2, the V gene TRBV7-9, with a tentative D call TRBD1 (5 bases). The CDR3 length is 16 residues. Per germline, CDR1 SEHNR and CDR2 FQNEAQ (reference sequence). V lost 7 bases and J lost 0, with 18 bases in between.

In its sample, this clone was seen once. The chain has TRBV7-2 and TRBJ2-7, with unresolved D. Trimming cost V 10 bases and J 0 bases, with 13 bases left between them. Per germline, CDR1 SGHTA and CDR2 FQGNSA. There are 13 residues in the CDR3. The CDR3 DNA is TGTGCCACCTCGATAGACACCTCCTACGAGCAGTACTTC. Protein product: CATSIDTSYEQYF.

The count of this clone is one. The CDR3: CASSPRDRLMAIYEQYF. The CDR3 DNA follows: TGTGCCAGCTCACCGCGGGACAGGTTAATGGCAATCTACGAGCAGTACTTC. This chain connects TRBV18 to TRBJ2-7; TRBD1 matches 8 bases. The germline V gene encodes CDR1 KGHSH and CDR2 LQKENI. The CDR3 sequence is 17 residues long. V lost 3 bases to trimming and J lost 3 bases; unmatched junction nucleotides: 13.

This chain links TRBV5-1 with TRBJ2-2; 12 positions match TRBD2. The germline V gene has CDR1 SGHRS and CDR2 YFSETQ. The CDR3 has 18 residues. With V trimmed by 0 bases and J by 4 bases, 7 bases remained unmatched. The CDR3 DNA is TGCGCCAGCAGCTTGGCGGCTAGCGGGGGGGCTGGCACCGGGGAGCTGTTTTTT. It specifies CASSLAASGGAGTGELFF.

This clone was observed a single time. This sequence joins TRBV7-9 and TRBJ1-2; the D gene is possibly TRBD1 (6 bases). The CDR3 consists of 15 residues. V lost 1 base, J lost 4 bases, and 13 bases lay in between. Germline CDR1 and CDR2: SEHNR and FQNEAQ (reference sequence). As DNA, the CDR3 is TGTGCCAGCAGCTTAGGAGAAGACAGGTTCTATGGCTACACCTTC. The encoded protein is CASSLGEDRFYGYTF.

This rearrangement joins TRBV2 to TRBJ2-7; D possibly matches TRBD1 or TRBD2 (5 bases each). There are 13 residues in the CDR3. The V end was cut by 8 bases, the J end by 11 bases, with 22 bases between. The germline CDR1 and CDR2 sequences are SNHLY and FYNNEI. CDR3 region: CASARDPLRAEYF. The CDR3 region has the DNA TGTGCCAGCGCCCGGGACCCCCTACGAGCAGAGTACTTC.

The gene calls are TRBV5-1 and TRBJ1-5; 10 nucleotides align to TRBD1. V lost 2 bases, J lost 6 bases, and 2 bases stayed unmatched. This CDR3 region has 14 residues. Germline loops: CDR1 SGHRS, CDR2 YFSETQ. This CDR3 reads CASSFGQGGQPQHF. The CDR3 DNA reads TGCGCCAGCAGCTTTGGACAGGGGGGTCAGCCCCAGCATTTT.

The table lists this clone with a few counts. The chain is built from TRBV7-9 and TRBJ1-1; no clear D gene. CDR3 length equals 13 residues. The ends were cut back, 6 bases at V and 1 base at J, with 9 bases in the middle. Germline V CDR1 and CDR2: SEHNR, FQNEAQ (reference sequence). CDR3 protein: CASSEGPNTEAFF. As DNA, the CDR3 is TGTGCCAGCAGTGAAGGTCCGAACACTGAAGCTTTCTTT.

This clone was seen only once. The gene calls are TRBV6-1 and TRBJ1-5; D not resolved. This CDR3 contains 11 residues. Germline V gene sequence: CDR1 MNHNS, CDR2 SASEGT. The V and J ends lost 1 base and 5 bases respectively, with 0 bases between them. The CDR3 region is CASSEDQPQHF. Here the CDR3 DNA reads TGTGCCAGCAGTGAAGATCAGCCCCAGCATTTT.

The count of this clone is one. The J gene is TRBJ2-7, the V gene TRBV4-1; 7 bases are a match to TRBD1. Trimming at V came to 3 bases and at J to 1 base, leaving 6 bases not matched to a gene. The CDR3 is made up of 15 amino acids. Germline CDR1 and CDR2: MGHRA and YSYEKL. CDR3 amino acids: CASSHGQDLSYEQYF. The CDR3 nucleotides read TGCGCCAGCAGCCACGGACAGGACCTATCCTACGAGCAGTACTTC.

This rearrangement joins TRBV7-9 to TRBJ2-1, with 10 nucleotides matching TRBD2. The V gene end was trimmed by 0 bases and the J gene end by 7 bases; junction bases not matched to a gene: 3. This CDR3 has 15 residues. Germline CDR1 reads SEHNR; CDR2 reads FQNEAQ (reference sequence). The CDR3 protein is CASSLALAGVNEQFF. CDR3 DNA sequence: TGTGCCAGCAGCTTAGCCCTAGCGGGGGTAAATGAGCAGTTCTTC.

V and J are TRBV12-3 or TRBV12-4 and TRBJ2-1; D is possibly TRBD1 or TRBD2 (5 bases each). The CDR3 runs to 12 residues. V lost 7 bases, J lost 7 bases, and 11 bases lay in between. The CDR3 loop reads CASNLGVNEQFF. In nucleotides, the CDR3 is TGTGCCAGCAACCTGGGGGTGAATGAGCAGTTCTTC.

The rearrangement links TRBV7-9 to TRBJ2-7; 7 nucleotides line up with TRBD1. Germline V gene lookup returns CDR1 SEHNR and CDR2 FQNEAQ (reference sequence). The CDR3 sequence is 14 residues long. V trimming: 3 bases; J trimming: 0 bases; junction bases outside the gene matches: 2. The CDR3 region is CASSFGTVSYEQYF. Here the CDR3 DNA reads TGTGCCAGCAGCTTCGGGACAGTCTCCTACGAGCAGTACTTC.

This chain links TRBV10-3 with TRBJ2-3; TRBD2 might be the D (6 bases). Germline V gene data show CDR1 as ENHRY and CDR2 as SYGVKD. V lost 8 bases and J lost 0, with 15 bases in between. The CDR3 is 15 residues long. In DNA, the CDR3 is TGTGCCATCGATCGAGAGGAGGGAAGCACAGATACGCAGTATTTT. As protein: CAIDREEGSTDTQYF.

The gene calls are TRBV28 and TRBJ1-1; the match to TRBD1 covers 8 bases. The CDR3 runs 15 residues. V gave up 2 bases and J gave up 5 bases; unmatched junction bases: 7. Per germline, CDR1 MDHEN and CDR2 SYDVKM. CDR3 bases: TGTGCCAGCAGTTTACCCATACAGGGGGGGACTGAAGCTTTCTTT. Translated, it gives CASSLPIQGGTEAFF.